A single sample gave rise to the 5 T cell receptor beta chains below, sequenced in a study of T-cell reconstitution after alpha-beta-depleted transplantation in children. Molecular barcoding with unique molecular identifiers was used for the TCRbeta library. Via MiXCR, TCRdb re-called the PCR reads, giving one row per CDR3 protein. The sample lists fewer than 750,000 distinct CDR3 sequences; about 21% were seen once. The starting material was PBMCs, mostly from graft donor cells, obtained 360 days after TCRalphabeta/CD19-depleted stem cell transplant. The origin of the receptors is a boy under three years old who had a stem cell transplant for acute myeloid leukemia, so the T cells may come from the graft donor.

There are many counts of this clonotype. The CDR3 here is CSVAWNEQFF. The CDR3, as DNA: TGCAGTGTGGCGTGGAATGAGCAGTTCTTC. The J gene is TRBJ2-1, the V gene TRBV20-1, with D hard to call. V was clipped by 7 bases and J by 7 bases, with 8 bases between them. The V gene's germline CDR1 is DFQATT and CDR2 SNEGSKA (reference sequence). The length of the CDR3 is 10 residues.

CDR3 amino acids: CASSLTRREAFF. CDR3 sequence (DNA): TGTGCCAGCAGTTTAACTCGGAGAGAAGCTTTCTTT. The chain is built from TRBV12-3 or TRBV12-4 and TRBJ1-1; no clear D. There are 12 residues in the CDR3. The V end was cut by 2 bases, the J end by 8 bases, with 9 bases between.

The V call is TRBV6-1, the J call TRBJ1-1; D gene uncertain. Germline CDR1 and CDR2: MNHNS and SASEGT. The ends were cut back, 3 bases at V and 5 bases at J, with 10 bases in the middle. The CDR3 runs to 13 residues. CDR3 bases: TGTGCCAGCAGTGAGCAGTGGAGAACTGAAGCTTTCTTT. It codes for CASSEQWRTEAFF.

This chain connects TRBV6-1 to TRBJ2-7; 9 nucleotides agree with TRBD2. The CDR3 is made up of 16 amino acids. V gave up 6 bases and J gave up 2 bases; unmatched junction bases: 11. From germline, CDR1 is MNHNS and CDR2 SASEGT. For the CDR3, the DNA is TGTGCCAGCAGGGACTTTAGCGGGGGCGCCGCCTACGAGCAGTACTTC. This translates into CASRDFSGGAAYEQYF.

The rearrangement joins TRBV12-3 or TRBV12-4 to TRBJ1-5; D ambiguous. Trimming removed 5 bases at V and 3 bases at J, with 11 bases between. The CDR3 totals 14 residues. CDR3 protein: CASSVYLNNQPQHF. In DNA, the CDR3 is TGTGCCAGCAGTGTCTACTTAAACAATCAGCCCCAGCATTTT.